This TCR beta chain is from a study of T cells in Graves' hyperthyroidism and ophthalmopathy. About this clonotype: The antigen is unknown. The CDR3 end shows no conserved phenylalanine or tryptophan, and so a read error is likely.

Whole-study findings and limits: Model output signaled ophthalmopathy a median roughly six months ahead of onset.

Amplification of TCR beta CDR3 regions used RNA as the template. The primer set for the first-round RT-PCR of the TCR CDR3 was HTBI. One entry per CDR3 protein, called by TCRdb with MiXCR from the multiplex PCR reads. The data contain fewer than 350,000 distinct CDR3 sequences, 21% of them seen just once; the ten biggest clones take up about 50%. The CDR3 is 16 amino acids. The V end was cut by 4 bases, the J end by 3 bases, with 18 bases between. Germline CDR1 reads LGHNT; CDR2 reads FRNRAP. The clonotype comes from a woman in her fifties or sixties with Graves' hyperthyroidism. The sequencing sample was made of blood. This chain links TRBV12-5 with TRBJ2-5; no clear D. The CDR3 DNA is TGTGCTAGTGGTTCCTTAGCTTGTCGGGTTAAAGAGACCCAGTACTCC. Translated: CASGSLACRVKETQYS.